This T cell receptor beta chain originates from a study of Graves' ophthalmopathy and Graves' hyperthyroidism. The CDR3 runs 15 residues. The V end lost 0 bases, the J end lost 4 bases, and 13 bases lay between the germline ends. CDR1 and CDR2 (germline): MNHNS, SASEGT. The sample holds a few counts of this clonotype. Amplified material comprised TCR beta CDR3 regions derived from RNA transcripts. HTBI primers primed a first-round RT-PCR, and a second-round multiplex PCR followed. TCRdb re-analysed the multiplex PCR reads in MiXCR, keeping a single row per CDR3 protein. Of hundreds of thousands of distinct CDR3 sequences in the sample, over 40% were seen once.

Sequencing was carried out using peripheral blood. This TCR derives from an adult man with Graves' ophthalmopathy. V gene TRBV6-1 combines with J gene TRBJ2-7; D may correspond to TRBD1 or TRBD2 (5 bases each). CDR3 nucleotides: TGTGCCAGCAGTGAAGCGTACGGGACCTATTACGAGCAGTACTTC. Protein sequence: CASSEAYGTYYEQYF.